What follows describes a single T cell receptor (beta chain). The data were taken from a study of regulatory and conventional T cells in RAG deficiency. Looked up from germline, CDR1 is SGHTA and CDR2 is FQGTGA. This CDR3 spans 13 amino acids. V was trimmed by 5 bases and J by 4 bases, leaving 11 bases between them. TCRdb's copy holds only in-frame clones and misses some; the assay was immunoSEQ multiplex PCR. The sample carries around 37,000 clones, roughly 90% recorded once. The same specimen was also included in a second study, on regulatory T cells. That report adds: The primer mix had 52 TRBV and 13 TRBJ primers.

The chain uses TRBV7-3 and TRBJ1-1; D is possibly TRBD1 (5 bases). The specimen sequenced was CD8+ T cells sorted from blood. This receptor was identified in a human donor in good health. The CDR3: CASSPVGGTEAFF. Written as DNA, the CDR3 is TGTGCCAGCAGCCCCGTGGGGGGCACTGAAGCTTTCTTT.